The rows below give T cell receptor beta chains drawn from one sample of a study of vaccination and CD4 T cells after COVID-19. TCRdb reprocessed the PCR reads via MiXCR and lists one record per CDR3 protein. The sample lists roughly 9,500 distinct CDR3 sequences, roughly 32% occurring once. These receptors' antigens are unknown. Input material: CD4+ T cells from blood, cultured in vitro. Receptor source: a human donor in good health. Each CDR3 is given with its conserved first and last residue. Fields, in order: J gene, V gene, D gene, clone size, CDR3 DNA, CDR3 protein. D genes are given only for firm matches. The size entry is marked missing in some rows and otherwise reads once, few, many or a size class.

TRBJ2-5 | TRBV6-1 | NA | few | TGTGCCAGCAGCATACCGGGGACCCAGTACTTC | CASSIPGTQYF
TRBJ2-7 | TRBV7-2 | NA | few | TGTGCCAGCAGTCCATTCGGAGCCAGCTTGGGCGAGCAGTACTTC | CASSPFGASLGEQYF
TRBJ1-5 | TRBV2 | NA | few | TGTGCCAGCAGCCTTGGGCAGGCCCCAGGGATGACCCAGCATTTT | CASSLGQAPGMTQHF
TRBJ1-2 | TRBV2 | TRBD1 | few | TGTGCCAGCAGAGCGGGACAGGGAGTTCGTGGCTACACCTTC | CASRAGQGVRGYTF
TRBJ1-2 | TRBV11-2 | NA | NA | TGTGCCAGCAGCTTATACGGAAAGTCCTTGGGCTACACCTTC | CASSLYGKSLGYTF
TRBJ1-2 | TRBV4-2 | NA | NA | TGTGCCAGCAGCCCTGACATGGGTGGCTACACCTTC | CASSPDMGGYTF
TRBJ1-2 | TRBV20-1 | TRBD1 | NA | TGCAGTGCTATAGACGGGGACAGGAACTATGGCCACACCTTC | CSAIDGDRNYGHTF
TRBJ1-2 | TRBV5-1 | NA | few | TGCGCCAGCAGCTTGGCGGCGAACTATGGCTACACCTTC | CASSLAANYGYTF
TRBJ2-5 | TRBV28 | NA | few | TGTGCCAGCCGCCGTTGGGGGCCACAAGAGACCCAGTACTTC | CASRRWGPQETQYF
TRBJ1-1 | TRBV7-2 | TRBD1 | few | TGTGCCAGCAGCTTTGGACAGGAGTCTGAAGCTTTCTTT | CASSFGQESEAFF
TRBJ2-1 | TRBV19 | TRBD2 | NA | TGTGCCAGTAGTGCTCCGGGACTAGCGGGATACAATGAGCAGTTCTTC | CASSAPGLAGYNEQFF
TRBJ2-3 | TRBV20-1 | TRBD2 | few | TGCAGTGCTCACGAAGGGACTAGCGGGAGGAAAGATACGCAGTATTTT | CSAHEGTSGRKDTQYF
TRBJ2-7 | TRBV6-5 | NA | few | TGTGCCAGCAGTTTCGGCAGGGGTGGGTACGAGCAGTACTTC | CASSFGRGGYEQYF
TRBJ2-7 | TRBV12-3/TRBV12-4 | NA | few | TGTGCCAGCAGACGGGGACACTCCTACGAGCAGTACTTC | CASRRGHSYEQYF
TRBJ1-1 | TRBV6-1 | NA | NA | TGTGCCAGCAGCCGGGGAAGCACTGAAGCTTTCTTT | CASSRGSTEAFF
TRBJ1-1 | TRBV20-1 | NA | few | TGCAGTGCGGCGGGACCGCAGGGAACTGAAGCTTTCTTT | CSAAGPQGTEAFF
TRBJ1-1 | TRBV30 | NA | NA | TGTGCCTGGACAAGGGGGGACCCTGAAGCTTTCTTT | CAWTRGDPEAFF
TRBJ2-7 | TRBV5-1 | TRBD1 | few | TGCGCCAGCAGCTCTCCGGGACAGGGGTACGAGCAGTACTTC | CASSSPGQGYEQYF
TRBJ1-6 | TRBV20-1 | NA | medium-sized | TGCAGTGCTAGAGATAGGGGGAGCTCCTATAATTCACCCCTCCACTTT | CSARDRGSSYNSPLHF
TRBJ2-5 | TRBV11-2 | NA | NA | TGTGCCAGCACCTCGGGTGCTTTTGAGGCCCAGTACTTC | CASTSGAFEAQYF
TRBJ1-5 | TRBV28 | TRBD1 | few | TGTGCCAGCAGCACGGACAGGGGACGTCAGCCCCAGCATTTT | CASSTDRGRQPQHF
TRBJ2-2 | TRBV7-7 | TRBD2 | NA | TGTGCTGTTGGGGGACTAGGGGTTGCCGGGGAGCTGTTTTTT | CAVGGLGVAGELFF
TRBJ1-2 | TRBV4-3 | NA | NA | TGCGCCAGCAGCCAAGGGACCTCCAGCTATGGCTACACCTTC | CASSQGTSSYGYTF
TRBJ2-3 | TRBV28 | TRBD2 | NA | TGTGCCAGCAGTATGATAGGGACTAGCGGTTCTACGCAGTATTTT | CASSMIGTSGSTQYF
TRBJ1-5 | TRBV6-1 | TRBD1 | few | TGTGCCAGCAGAGCTATCACGACGACAGGGAGGAGTCAGCCCCAGCATTTT | CASRAITTTGRSQPQHF
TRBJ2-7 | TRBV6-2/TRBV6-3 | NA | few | TGTGCCAGCAGTTACGGAAGGACTTCCACCTACGAGCAGTACTTC | CASSYGRTSTYEQYF
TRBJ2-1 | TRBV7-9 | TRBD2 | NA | TGTGCCAGCAGCTTAGGCGGGACTAGCGGCAATGAGCAGTTCTTC | CASSLGGTSGNEQFF
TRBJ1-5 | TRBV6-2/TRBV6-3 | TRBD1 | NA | TGTGCCAGCAGTCGTGGACAGGGAGTAGATCAGCCCCAGCATTTT | CASSRGQGVDQPQHF
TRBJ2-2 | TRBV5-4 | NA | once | TGTGCCAGCAGCCCCGGGACTTCGAACACCGGGGAGCTGTTTTTT | CASSPGTSNTGELFF
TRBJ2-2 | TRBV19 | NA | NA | TGTGCCAGTAGTATAGAACCCCTGAGACTGACCGGGGAGCTGTTTTTT | CASSIEPLRLTGELFF
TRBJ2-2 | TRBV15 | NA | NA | TGTGCCACCAGCAGAGCGGGGCTGGCGTTAGGCGGGGAGCTGTTTTTT | CATSRAGLALGGELFF
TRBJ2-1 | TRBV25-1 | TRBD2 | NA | TGTGCCAGCAGCCCGGGACTAGCGGGAGAGAATGAGCAGTTCTTC | CASSPGLAGENEQFF
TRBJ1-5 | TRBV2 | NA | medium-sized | TGTGCCAGCAGTGAGGCTGGGGCGGCCGCCCAGCCCCAGCATTTT | CASSEAGAAAQPQHF
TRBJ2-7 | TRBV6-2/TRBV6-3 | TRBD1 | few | TGTGCCAGCAAACTGGACAGGGGTATCACCTACGAGCAGTACTTC | CASKLDRGITYEQYF
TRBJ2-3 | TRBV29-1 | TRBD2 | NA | TGCAGCGTTGAGGGAGGGAGCGGGAGTCTGGATACGCAGTATTTT | CSVEGGSGSLDTQYF
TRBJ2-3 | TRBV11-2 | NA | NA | TGTGCCAGCAGCCCGAAAGATACGCAGTATTTT | CASSPKDTQYF
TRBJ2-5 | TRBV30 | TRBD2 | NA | TGTGCCTGGACTAGCGGGAGGGGGGAAGAGACCCAGTACTTC | CAWTSGRGEETQYF
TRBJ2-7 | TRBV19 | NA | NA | TGTGCCAGTAGCCGATCCTCCCGGACGGGCGCCTACGAGCAGTACTTC | CASSRSSRTGAYEQYF
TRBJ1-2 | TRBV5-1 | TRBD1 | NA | TGCGCCAGCAACCCCGGGACAGTCCATGGCTACACCTTC | CASNPGTVHGYTF
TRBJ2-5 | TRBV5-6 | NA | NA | TGTGCCAGCAGCTTGGTTGTACGGGGAAGAGAGACCCAGTACTTC | CASSLVVRGRETQYF